What follows are 5 T cell receptor beta chains derived from one specimen sequenced in a study of T cell responses to AZD1222 COVID-19 vaccine. The method was immunoSEQ multiplex PCR; TCRdb's version includes in-frame clones alone and lacks a portion of them. This sample carries about 89,000 clones, 75% to 90% of them seen once, and the ten largest clones take approximately 5%. The sample was peripheral blood, taken 28 days after the second AZD1222 dose. These receptors all stem from an adult who received the AZD1222 COVID-19 vaccine.

This clone came up once. This sequence joins TRBV11-2 and TRBJ1-1, with TRBD1 as a possible D gene (5 bases). Germline CDR1 and CDR2: SGHAT and FQNNGV. Trimming took 5 bases from V and 11 from J, leaving 21 bases between them. The CDR3 is made up of 14 amino acids. The CDR3 DNA reads TGTGCCAGCAGCCTATTTTCGGGGGGTTTGGAGGCTTTCTTT. Its translation is CASSLFSGGLEAFF. Full variable domain (remainder filled in from reference TRBV11-2 and TRBJ1-1): EAGVAQSPRYKIIEKRQSVAFWCNPISGHATLYWYQQILGQGPKLLIQFQNNGVVDDSQLPKDRFSAERLKGVDSTLKIQPAKLEDSAVYLCASSLFSGGLEAFFGQGTRLTVV.

The chain links TRBV7-9 to TRBJ1-6; D uncertain. V lost 3 bases, J lost 7 bases, and 10 bases lay in between. The CDR3 extends over 14 amino acids. Per germline, CDR1 SEHNR and CDR2 FQNEAQ (reference sequence). The CDR3 reads CASSFGQGNSPLHF. Here the CDR3 DNA reads TGTGCCAGCAGCTTTGGTCAAGGCAATTCACCCCTCCACTTT.

The CDR3 spells CASSIISGEAFF. CDR3 nucleotides: TGTGCCAGTAGTATAATAAGCGGTGAAGCTTTCTTT. This rearrangement joins TRBV19 to TRBJ1-1; D call uncertain. Germline assignment: CDR1 LNHDA and CDR2 SQIVND (reference sequence). The CDR3 is 12 amino acids. V lost 2 bases and J 7 bases, leaving 8 bases between the germline ends.

The chain uses TRBV5-4 and TRBJ1-2; D possibly corresponds to TRBD1 (5 bases). Germline V gene sequence: CDR1 SGHNT, CDR2 YYREEE (reference sequence). CDR3 length: 13 residues. V was cut by 3 bases and J by 5 bases, with 11 bases left in between. As DNA, the CDR3 is TGTGCCAGCAGCTCCAGGGTACAGTATGGCTACACCTTC. This encodes CASSSRVQYGYTF.

The chain uses TRBV27 and TRBJ2-7; D possibly matches TRBD1 or TRBD2 (5 bases each). Germline-derived CDR1 and CDR2 are MNHEY and SMNVEV (reference sequence). CDR3 length equals 12 residues. CDR3 coding DNA: TGTGGGACGGGACGGGGTCTCTACGAGCAGTACTTC. It yields the protein CGTGRGLYEQYF.